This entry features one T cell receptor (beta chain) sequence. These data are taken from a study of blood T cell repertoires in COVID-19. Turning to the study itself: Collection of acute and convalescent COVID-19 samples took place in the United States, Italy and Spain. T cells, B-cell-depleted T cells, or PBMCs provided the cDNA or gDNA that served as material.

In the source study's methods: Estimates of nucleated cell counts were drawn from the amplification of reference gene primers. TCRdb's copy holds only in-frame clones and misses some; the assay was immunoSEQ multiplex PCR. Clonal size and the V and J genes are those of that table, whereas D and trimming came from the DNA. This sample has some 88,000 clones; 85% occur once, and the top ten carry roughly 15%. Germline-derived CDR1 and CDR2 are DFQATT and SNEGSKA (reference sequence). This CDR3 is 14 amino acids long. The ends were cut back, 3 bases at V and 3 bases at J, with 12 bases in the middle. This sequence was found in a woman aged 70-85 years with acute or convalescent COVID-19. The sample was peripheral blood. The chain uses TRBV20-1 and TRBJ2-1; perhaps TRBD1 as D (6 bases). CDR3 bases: TGCAGTGCTAGTAAGATGGACAGCTACAATGAGCAGTTCTTC. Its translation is CSASKMDSYNEQFF.